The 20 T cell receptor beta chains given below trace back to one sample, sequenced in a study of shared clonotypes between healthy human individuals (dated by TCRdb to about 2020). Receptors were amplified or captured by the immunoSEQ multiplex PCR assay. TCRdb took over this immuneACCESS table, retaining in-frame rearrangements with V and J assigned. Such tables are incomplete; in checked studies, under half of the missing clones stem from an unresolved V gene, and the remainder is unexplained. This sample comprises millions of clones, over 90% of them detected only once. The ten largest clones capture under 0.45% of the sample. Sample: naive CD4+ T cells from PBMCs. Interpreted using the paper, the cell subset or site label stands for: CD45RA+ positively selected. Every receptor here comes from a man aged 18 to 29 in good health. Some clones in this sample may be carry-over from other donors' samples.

The CDR3 region is CAWSALVGAAGYGYTF. The DNA of the CDR3 is TGTGCCTGGAGTGCCCTCGTGGGGGCCGCAGGCTATGGCTACACCTTC. The chain carries TRBV30 and TRBJ1-2; possible D gene TRBD1, 6 bases. CDR1 and CDR2 from the germline V gene are GTSNPN and SVGIG (reference sequence). Deletions cut 1 base from V and 4 bases from J, with 19 bases between. The CDR3 totals 16 residues.

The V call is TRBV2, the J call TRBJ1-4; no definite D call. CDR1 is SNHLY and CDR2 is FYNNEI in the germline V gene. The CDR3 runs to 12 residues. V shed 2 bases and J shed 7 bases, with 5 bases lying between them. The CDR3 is CASSELVEKLFF. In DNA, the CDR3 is TGTGCCAGCAGTGAATTGGTTGAAAAACTGTTTTTT.

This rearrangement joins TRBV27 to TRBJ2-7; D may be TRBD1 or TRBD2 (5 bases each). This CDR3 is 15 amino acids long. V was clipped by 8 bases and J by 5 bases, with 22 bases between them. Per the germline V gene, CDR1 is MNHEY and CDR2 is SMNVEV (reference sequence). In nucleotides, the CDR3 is TGTGCCAGCCAAGACCCCTCTTCGGGGCGGAACGAGCAGTACTTC. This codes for CASQDPSSGRNEQYF.

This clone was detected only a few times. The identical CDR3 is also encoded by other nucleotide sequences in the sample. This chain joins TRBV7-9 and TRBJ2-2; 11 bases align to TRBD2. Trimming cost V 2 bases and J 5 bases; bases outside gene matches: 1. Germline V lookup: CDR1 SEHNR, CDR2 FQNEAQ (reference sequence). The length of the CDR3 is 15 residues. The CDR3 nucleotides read TGTGCCAGCAGCTTACTAGCGGGAGGTACCGGGGAGCTGTTTTTT. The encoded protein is CASSLLAGGTGELFF.

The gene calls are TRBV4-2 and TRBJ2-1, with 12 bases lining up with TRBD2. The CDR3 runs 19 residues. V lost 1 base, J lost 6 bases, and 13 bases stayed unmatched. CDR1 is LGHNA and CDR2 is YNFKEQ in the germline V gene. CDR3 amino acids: CASSQVGFSETSGSNEQFF. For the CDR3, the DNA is TGTGCCAGCAGCCAAGTCGGATTCTCGGAGACTAGCGGGAGCAATGAGCAGTTCTTC.

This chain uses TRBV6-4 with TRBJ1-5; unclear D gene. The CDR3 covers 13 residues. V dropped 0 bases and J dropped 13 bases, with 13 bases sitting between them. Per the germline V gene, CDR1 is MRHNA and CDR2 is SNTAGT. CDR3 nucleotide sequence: TGTGCCAGCAGTGACTCTGGAACCGGGAGGCAGCATTTT. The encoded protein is CASSDSGTGRQHF.

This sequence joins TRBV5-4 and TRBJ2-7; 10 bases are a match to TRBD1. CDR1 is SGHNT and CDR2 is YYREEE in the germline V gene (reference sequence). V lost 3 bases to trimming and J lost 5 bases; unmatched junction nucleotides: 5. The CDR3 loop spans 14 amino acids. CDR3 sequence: CASSSRQGADEQYF. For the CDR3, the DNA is TGTGCCAGCAGCTCAAGACAGGGGGCGGACGAGCAGTACTTC.

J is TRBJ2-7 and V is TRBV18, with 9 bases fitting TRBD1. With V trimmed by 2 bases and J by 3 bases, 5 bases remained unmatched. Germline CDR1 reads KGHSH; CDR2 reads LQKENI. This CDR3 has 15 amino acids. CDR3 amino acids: CASSPIPGQGYEQYF. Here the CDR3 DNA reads TGTGCCAGCTCACCAATCCCGGGACAGGGCTACGAGCAGTACTTC.

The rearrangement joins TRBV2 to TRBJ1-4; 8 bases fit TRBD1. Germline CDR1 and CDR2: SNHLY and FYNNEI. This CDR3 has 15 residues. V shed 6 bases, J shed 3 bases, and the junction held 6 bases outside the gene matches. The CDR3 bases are TGTGCCAGCAGAACCGACAGGGGACCTAATGAAAAACTGTTTTTT. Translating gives CASRTDRGPNEKLFF. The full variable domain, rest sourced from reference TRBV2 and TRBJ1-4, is EPEVTQTPSHQVTQMGQEVILRCVPISNHLYFYWYRQILGQKVEFLVSFYNNEISEKSEIFDDQFSVERPDGSNFTLKIRSTKLEDSAMYFCASRTDRGPNEKLFFGSGTQLSVL.

This CDR3 reads CASSLQGLAGEQYF. DNA of the CDR3: TGTGCCAGTAGTTTGCAGGGACTAGCGGGGGAGCAGTACTTC. The chain combines TRBV19 with TRBJ2-7; 13 bases are a match to TRBD2. J lost 7 bases, V lost 5 bases, and 5 bases had no gene match. This CDR3 is 14 amino acids long. Per germline, CDR1 LNHDA and CDR2 SQIVND (reference sequence).

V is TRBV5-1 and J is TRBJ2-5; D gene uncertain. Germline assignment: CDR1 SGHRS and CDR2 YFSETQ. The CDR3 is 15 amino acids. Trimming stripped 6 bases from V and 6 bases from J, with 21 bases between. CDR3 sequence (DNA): TGCGCCAGCAAAGAACCCGCGGACGATCGGCAGACCCAGTACTTC. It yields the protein CASKEPADDRQTQYF.

The CDR3 DNA follows: TGTGCCAGCAGTGAAGCGCTGTTGAGGAACACCGGGGAGCTGTTTTTT. This translates into CASSEALLRNTGELFF. The chain uses TRBV2 and TRBJ2-2, with D uncertain. The germline gives CDR1 SNHLY, CDR2 FYNNEI. This CDR3 comprises 16 residues. Trimming pared 0 bases from V and 1 base from J, leaving 9 bases between.

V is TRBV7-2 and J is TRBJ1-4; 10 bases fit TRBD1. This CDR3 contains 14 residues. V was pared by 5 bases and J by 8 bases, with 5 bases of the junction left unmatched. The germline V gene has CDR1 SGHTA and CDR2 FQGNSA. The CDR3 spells CASSRDRGLEKLFF. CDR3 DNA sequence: TGTGCCAGCAGCCGGGACAGGGGACTGGAAAAACTGTTTTTT.

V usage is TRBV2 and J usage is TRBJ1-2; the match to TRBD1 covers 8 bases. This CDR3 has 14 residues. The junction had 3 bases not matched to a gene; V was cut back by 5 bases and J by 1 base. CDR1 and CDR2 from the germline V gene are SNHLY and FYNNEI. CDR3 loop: CASSRTGLNYGYTF. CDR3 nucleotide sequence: TGTGCCAGCAGTCGGACAGGGCTTAACTATGGCTACACCTTC.

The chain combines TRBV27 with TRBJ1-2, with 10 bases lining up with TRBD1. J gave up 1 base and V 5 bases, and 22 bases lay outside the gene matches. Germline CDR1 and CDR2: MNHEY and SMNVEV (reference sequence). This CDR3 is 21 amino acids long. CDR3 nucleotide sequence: TGTGCCAGCAGTCCTCCCGATGGGGGGACAGGGACAGGGGTAGGTAACTATGGCTACACCTTC. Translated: CASSPPDGGTGTGVGNYGYTF.

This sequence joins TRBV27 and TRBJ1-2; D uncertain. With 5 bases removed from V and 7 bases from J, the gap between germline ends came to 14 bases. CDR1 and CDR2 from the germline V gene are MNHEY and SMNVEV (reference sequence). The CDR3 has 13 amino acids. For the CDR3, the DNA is TGTGCCAGCAGTATCCGGGCCGCCACTGGCTACACCTTC. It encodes CASSIRAATGYTF.

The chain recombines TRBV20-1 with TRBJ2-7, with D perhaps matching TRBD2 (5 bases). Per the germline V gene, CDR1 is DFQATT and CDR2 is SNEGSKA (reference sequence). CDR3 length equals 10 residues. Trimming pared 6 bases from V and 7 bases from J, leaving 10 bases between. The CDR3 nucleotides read TGCAGTGCCTCAACGGGGGAGCAGTACTTC. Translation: CSASTGEQYF.

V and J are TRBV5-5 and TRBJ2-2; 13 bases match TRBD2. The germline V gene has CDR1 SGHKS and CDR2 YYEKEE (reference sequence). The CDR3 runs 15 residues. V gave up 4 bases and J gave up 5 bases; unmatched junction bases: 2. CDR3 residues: CASSRTSGSTGELFF. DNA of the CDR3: TGTGCCAGCAGCCGGACTAGCGGGAGTACCGGGGAGCTGTTTTTT.

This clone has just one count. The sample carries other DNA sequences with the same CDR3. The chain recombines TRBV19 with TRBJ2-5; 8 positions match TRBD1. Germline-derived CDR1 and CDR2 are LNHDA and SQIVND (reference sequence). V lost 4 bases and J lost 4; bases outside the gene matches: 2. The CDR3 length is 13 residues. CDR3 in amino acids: CASSSTGGETQYF. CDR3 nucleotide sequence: TGTGCCAGTAGTAGTACAGGGGGAGAGACCCAGTACTTC. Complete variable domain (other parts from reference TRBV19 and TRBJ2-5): DGGITQSPKYLFRKEGQNVTLSCEQNLNHDAMYWYRQDPGQGLRLIYYSQIVNDFQKGDIAEGYSVSREKKESFPLTVTSAQKNPTAFYLCASSSTGGETQYFGPGTRLLVL.

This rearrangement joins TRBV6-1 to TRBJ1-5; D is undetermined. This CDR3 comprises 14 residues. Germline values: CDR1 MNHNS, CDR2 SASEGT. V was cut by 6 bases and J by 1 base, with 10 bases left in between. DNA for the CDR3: TGTGCCAGCAGCGCAATGGACAGCAATCAGCCCCAGCATTTT. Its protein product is CASSAMDSNQPQHF.